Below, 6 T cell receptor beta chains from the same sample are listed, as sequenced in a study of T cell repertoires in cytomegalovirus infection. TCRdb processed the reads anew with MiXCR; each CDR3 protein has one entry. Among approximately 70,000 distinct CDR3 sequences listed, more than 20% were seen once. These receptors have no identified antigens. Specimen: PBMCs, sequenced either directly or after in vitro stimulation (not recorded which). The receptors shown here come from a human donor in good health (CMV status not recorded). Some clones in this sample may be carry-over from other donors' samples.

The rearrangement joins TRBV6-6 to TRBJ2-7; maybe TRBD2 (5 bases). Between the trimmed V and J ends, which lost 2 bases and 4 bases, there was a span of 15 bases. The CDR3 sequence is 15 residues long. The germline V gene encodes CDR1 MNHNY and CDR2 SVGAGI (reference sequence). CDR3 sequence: CASSYESTGEYEQYV. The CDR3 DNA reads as TGTGCCAGCAGTTACGAGTCTACCGGGGAATACGAGCAGTACGTC.

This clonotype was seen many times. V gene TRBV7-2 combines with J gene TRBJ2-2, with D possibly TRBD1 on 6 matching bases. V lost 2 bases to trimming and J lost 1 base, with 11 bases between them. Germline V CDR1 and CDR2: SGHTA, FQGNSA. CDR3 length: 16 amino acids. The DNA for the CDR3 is TGTGCCAGCAGCTTACAAATGACAGGGAACACCGGGGAGCTGTTTTTT. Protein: CASSLQMTGNTGELFF.

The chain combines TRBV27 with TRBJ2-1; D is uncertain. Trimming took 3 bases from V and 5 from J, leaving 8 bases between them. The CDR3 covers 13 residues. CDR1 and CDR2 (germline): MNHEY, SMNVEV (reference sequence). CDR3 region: CASSFRQDNEQFF. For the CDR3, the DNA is TGTGCCAGCAGTTTTCGACAAGACAATGAGCAGTTCTTC.

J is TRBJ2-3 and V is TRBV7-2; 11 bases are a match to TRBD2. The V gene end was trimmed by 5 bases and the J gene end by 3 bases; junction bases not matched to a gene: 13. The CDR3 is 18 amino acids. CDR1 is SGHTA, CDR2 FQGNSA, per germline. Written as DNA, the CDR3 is TGTGCCAGCAGCCGTGGGACTAGCGGTACAGCAGGTACAGATACGCAGTATTTT. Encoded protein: CASSRGTSGTAGTDTQYF.

The CDR3 DNA reads TGTGCCATCAGTGGACAGGGGGGATTCTACGAGCAGTACTTC. Its protein is CAISGQGGFYEQYF. The rearrangement links TRBV10-3 to TRBJ2-7; 9 nucleotides agree with TRBD1. Germline V CDR1 and CDR2: ENHRY, SYGVKD. With V trimmed by 4 bases and J by 3 bases, 4 bases remained unmatched. The CDR3 consists of 14 residues.

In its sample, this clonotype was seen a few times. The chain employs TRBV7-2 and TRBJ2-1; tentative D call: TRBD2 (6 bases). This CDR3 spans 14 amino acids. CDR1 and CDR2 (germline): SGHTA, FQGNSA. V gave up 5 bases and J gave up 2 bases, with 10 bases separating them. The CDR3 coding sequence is TGTGCCAGCAGCCGTCGCGGGGCCTACAATGAGCAGTTCTTC. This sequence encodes CASSRRGAYNEQFF. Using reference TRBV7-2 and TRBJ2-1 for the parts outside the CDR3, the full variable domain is GAGVSQSPSNKVTEKGKDVELRCDPISGHTALYWYRQSLGQGLEFLIYFQGNSAPDKSGLPSDRFSAERTGGSVSTLTIQRTQQEDSAVYLCASSRRGAYNEQFFGPGTRLTVL.